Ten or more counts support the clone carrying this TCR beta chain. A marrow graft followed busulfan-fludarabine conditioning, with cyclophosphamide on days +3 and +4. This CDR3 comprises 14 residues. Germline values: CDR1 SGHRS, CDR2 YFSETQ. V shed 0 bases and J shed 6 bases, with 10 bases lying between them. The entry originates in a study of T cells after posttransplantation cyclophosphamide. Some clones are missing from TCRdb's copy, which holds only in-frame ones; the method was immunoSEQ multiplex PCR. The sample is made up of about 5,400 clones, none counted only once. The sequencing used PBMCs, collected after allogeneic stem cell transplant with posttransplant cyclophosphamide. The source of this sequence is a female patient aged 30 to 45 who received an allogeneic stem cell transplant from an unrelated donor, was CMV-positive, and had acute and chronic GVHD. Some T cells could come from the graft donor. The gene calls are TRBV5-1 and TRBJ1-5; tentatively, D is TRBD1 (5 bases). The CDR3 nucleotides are TGCGCCAGCAGCTTGGAAAGGGGCGGTCAGCCCCAGCATTTT. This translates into CASSLERGGQPQHF.